This TCR beta chain was captured in a study of OX40 agonist ivuxolimab in advanced cancers. This CDR3 spans 17 amino acids. Germline V gene lookup returns CDR1 LNHDA and CDR2 SQIVND (reference sequence). Trimming took 5 bases from V and 0 from J, leaving 14 bases between them. The data were produced by immunoSEQ multiplex PCR, yet TCRdb's version contains in-frame clones alone and is incomplete. Seen here are about 26,000 clones, around nine tenths observed once, and the top ten hold about 20%. This clone has a single count. The genes are TRBV19 and TRBJ1-6; possible D gene TRBD1, 6 bases. This clonotype originated in an adult with an advanced solid tumor such as melanoma, head and neck, liver or kidney cancer. The specimen was CD4+ or CD8+ T cells sorted from blood, collected in a trial of the OX40 agonist ivuxolimab. CDR3 nucleotide sequence: TGTGCCAGTAGTCAACCTCAGGGGTCCTCCTATAATTCACCCCTCCACTTT. This codes for CASSQPQGSSYNSPLHF.